This T cell receptor (beta chain) was sequenced during a study of cytomegalovirus exposure and HLA in healthy donors. The study's findings and limits: Most TCR beta V segments were productive about 90% or about 30% of the time in an earlier analysis. Specific recognition of CMV antigens was confirmed in vitro for a few chains (all CMV-associated).

Researchers ran the PCR with 60 Vbeta and 13 Jbeta primers. Assay: immunoSEQ multiplex PCR; the TCRdb copy retains only in-frame clones and omits some. Of fewer than 200,000 clones in the sample, more than 70% were seen once. Between the trimmed V and J ends, which lost 2 bases and 1 base, there was a span of 13 bases. The CDR3 covers 15 residues. Germline V gives CDR1 SGHDT, CDR2 YYEEEE. With regard to this clone: What it recognizes is unknown.

The rearrangement joins TRBV5-6 to TRBJ2-7; a weak D match, TRBD2 (5 bases). This TCR was sampled from a male donor in good health and CMV-seronegative. The sequencing input was PBMCs. CDR3: CASSFGGYESYEQYF. The CDR3 DNA reads as TGTGCCAGCAGCTTCGGCGGGTACGAGTCCTACGAGCAGTACTTC.